This T cell receptor beta chain emerged from a study of blood T cells in healthy people across ages. Each sample yielded at least 6 million isolated PBMCs. Study-wide points: Relative to aged donors, long-lived donors carried more naive CD4+ cells and displayed higher diversity.

In germline, CDR1 is MNHEY, CDR2 SVGAGI. V was pared by 3 bases and J by 3 bases, with 18 bases between. This CDR3 has 17 residues. Together with a sample-barcoded 5' primer, a J-beta primer mix was included in a second PCR lasting roughly 6 to 12 cycles. One entry per CDR3 protein results from TCRdb running MiXCR on the 5' RACE reads. The sample includes around 820,000 distinct CDR3 sequences, roughly 25% seen only once; the top ten take under 4.5%. A note on this clonotype: Its antigen is unidentified.

This sample also appeared in a second study, on T cells of mothers and their children. That source adds: Samples were obtained from a few healthy Caucasian mothers and their six children.

The rearrangement joins TRBV6-5 to TRBJ1-3; D not certain. Sequences were obtained from blood. This receptor was taken from a boy between 5 and 17 years old in good health. DNA of the CDR3: TGTGCCAGCAGTTATTTATCCCCCGCAGGTCTTGGAAACACCATATATTTT. This encodes CASSYLSPAGLGNTIYF.